The clone carrying this T cell receptor (beta chain) was observed many times. Its antigen is not identified. The record originates from a study of identical twins. Study results and caveats: Conclusions rested on cross-sectional statistics rather than following the same donors.

Trimming removed 2 bases at V and 6 bases at J, with 2 bases between. This CDR3 spans 10 amino acids. CDR1 is SNHLY, CDR2 FYNNEI, per germline. TCRdb re-called the 5' RACE reads with MiXCR, one entry per CDR3 protein. The sample carries 1,800,000 or so distinct CDR3 sequences, under 35% recorded once. The chain recombines TRBV2 with TRBJ2-7; D is unclear. This receptor was obtained from a newborn girl in good health. Input material: cord blood. CDR3 coding DNA: TGTGCCAGCAGTGAAAGCGAGCAGTACTTC. Amino acids: CASSESEQYF.